This T cell receptor beta chain is drawn from a study of response to subunit inactivated influenza vaccine. Study findings and constraints: Few additional T cells are recruited per seasonal influenza vaccination, authors suggested.

The V gene's germline CDR1 is DFQATT and CDR2 SNEGSKA (reference sequence). The ends lost 3 bases at V and 0 bases at J; junction bases unmatched: 7. The CDR3 extends over 16 amino acids. Each CDR3 protein gets one entry after TCRdb re-called the RT-PCR reads with MiXCR. The sample records hundreds of thousands of distinct CDR3 sequences, about 7.6% being singletons. There are a few counts of this clonotype. Its target is unknown. The J gene is TRBJ2-1, the V gene TRBV20-1; TRBD2 agrees at 8 bases. The starting material was PBMCs from blood, obtained 23 months after vaccination. This receptor was obtained from a man in his fifties or sixties who received an inactivated influenza vaccine. CDR3 sequence: CSARRRGGSSYNEQFF. The DNA of the CDR3 is TGCAGTGCTAGGAGACGGGGGGGAAGCTCCTACAATGAGCAGTTCTTC.